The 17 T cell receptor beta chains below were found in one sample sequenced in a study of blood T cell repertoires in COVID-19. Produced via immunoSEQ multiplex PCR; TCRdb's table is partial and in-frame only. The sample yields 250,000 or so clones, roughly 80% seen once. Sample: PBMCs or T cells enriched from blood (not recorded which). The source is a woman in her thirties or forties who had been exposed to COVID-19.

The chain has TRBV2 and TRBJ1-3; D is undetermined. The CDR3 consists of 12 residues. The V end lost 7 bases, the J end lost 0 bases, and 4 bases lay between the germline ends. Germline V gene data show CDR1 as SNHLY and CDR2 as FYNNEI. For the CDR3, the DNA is TGTGCCAGCACAGGCTCTGGAAACACCATATATTTT. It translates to CASTGSGNTIYF.

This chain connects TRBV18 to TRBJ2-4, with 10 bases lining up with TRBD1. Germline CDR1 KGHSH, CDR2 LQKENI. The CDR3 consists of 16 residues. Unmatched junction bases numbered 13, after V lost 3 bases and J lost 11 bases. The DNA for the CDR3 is TGTGCCAGCTCACCCGAGAGCGTCGGACAGGGGGGTTTTCAGTACTTC. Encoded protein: CASSPESVGQGGFQYF.

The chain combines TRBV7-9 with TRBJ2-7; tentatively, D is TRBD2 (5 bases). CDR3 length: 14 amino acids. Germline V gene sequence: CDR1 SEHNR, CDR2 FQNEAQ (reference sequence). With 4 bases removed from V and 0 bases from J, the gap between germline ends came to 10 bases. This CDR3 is CASSSMGSSYEQYF. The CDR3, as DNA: TGTGCCAGCAGCTCTATGGGGAGCTCCTACGAGCAGTACTTC.

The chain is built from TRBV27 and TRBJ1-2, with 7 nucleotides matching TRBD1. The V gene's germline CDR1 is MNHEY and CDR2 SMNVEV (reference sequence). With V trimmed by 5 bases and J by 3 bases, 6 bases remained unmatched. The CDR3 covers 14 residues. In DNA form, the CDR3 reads TGTGCCAGCAGTCCCGGGACAGCTTACTATGGCTACACCTTC. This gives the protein CASSPGTAYYGYTF.

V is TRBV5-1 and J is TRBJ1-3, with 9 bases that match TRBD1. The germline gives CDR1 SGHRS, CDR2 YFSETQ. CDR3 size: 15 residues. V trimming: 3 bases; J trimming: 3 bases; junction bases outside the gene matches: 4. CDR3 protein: CASSSGQGIGNTIYF. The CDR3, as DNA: TGCGCCAGCAGCTCGGGACAGGGTATTGGAAACACCATATATTTT.

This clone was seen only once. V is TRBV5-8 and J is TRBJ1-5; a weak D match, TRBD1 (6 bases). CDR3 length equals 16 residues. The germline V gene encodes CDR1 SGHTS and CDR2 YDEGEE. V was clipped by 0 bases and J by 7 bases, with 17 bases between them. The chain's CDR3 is CASSLAGAGGGQPQHF. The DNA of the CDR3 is TGTGCCAGCAGCTTGGCGGGGGCTGGGGGGGGGCAGCCCCAGCATTTT.

CDR3 nucleotides: TGTGCCAGCAGCGTCGGGACAGGGCGAACTGAAGCTTTCTTT. This codes for CASSVGTGRTEAFF. This chain joins TRBV9 and TRBJ1-1; 9 bases align to TRBD1. This CDR3 is 14 amino acids long. CDR1 and CDR2 from the germline V gene are SGDLS and YYNGEE. The trim removed 2 bases at V and 5 bases at J, leaving 4 bases unmatched.

The CDR3 reads CASSPTSGGGNTQYF. The CDR3, as DNA: TGTGCCAGCAGTCCTACTAGCGGGGGGGGTAATACCCAGTACTTC. The rearrangement links TRBV7-2 to TRBJ2-5, with 13 nucleotides matching TRBD2. The germline gives CDR1 SGHTA, CDR2 FQGNSA. This CDR3 has 15 residues. Trimming at V came to 6 bases and at J to 8 bases, leaving 9 bases not matched to a gene.

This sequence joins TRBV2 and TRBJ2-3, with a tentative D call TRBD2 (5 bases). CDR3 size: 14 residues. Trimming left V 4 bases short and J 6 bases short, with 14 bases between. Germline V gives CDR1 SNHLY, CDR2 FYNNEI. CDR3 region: CASSGVLVADTQYF. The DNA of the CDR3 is TGTGCCAGCAGTGGAGTACTAGTTGCTGATACGCAGTATTTT.

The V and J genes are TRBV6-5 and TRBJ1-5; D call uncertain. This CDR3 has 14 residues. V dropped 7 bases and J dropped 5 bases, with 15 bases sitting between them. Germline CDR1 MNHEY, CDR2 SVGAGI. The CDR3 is CASKAGSWDQPQHF. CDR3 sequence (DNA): TGTGCCAGCAAAGCAGGCAGTTGGGATCAGCCCCAGCATTTT.

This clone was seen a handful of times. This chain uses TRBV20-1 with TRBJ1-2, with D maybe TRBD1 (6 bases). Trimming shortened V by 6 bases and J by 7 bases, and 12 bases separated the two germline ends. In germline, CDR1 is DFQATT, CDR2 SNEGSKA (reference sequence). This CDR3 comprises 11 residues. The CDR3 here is CSAPGAAGYTF. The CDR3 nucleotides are TGCAGTGCGCCAGGGGCAGCTGGCTACACCTTC.

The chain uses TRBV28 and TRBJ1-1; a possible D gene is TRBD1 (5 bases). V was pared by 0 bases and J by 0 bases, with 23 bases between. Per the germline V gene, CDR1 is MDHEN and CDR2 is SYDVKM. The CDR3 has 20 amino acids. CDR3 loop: CASSLWPGSSGGDMNTEAFF. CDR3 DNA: TGTGCCAGCAGTTTATGGCCCGGGAGCTCTGGGGGGGATATGAACACTGAAGCTTTCTTT.

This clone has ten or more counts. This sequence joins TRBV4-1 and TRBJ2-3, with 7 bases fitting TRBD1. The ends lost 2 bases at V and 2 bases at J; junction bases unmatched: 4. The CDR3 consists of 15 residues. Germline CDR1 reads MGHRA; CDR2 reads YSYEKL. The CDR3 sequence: CASSQSGQPTDTQYF. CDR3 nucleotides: TGCGCCAGCAGCCAATCGGGACAGCCCACAGATACGCAGTATTTT.

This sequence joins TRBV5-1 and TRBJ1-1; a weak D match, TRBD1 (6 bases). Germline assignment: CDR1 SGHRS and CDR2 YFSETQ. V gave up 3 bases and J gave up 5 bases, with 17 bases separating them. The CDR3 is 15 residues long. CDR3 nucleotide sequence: TGCGCCAGCAGCTCCCGCCAGGGGCAGGTGACTGAAGCTTTCTTT. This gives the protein CASSSRQGQVTEAFF.

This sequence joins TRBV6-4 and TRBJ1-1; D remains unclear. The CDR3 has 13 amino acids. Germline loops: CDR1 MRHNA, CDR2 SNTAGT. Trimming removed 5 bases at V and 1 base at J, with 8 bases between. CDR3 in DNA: TGTGCCAGCAGTTTTACAGAGAACACTGAAGCTTTCTTT. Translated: CASSFTENTEAFF.

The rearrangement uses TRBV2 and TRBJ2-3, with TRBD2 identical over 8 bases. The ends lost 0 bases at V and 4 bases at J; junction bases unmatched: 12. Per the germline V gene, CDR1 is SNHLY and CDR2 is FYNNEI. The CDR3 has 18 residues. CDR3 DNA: TGTGCCAGCAGTGAAGCGCTTCTGCGGGGGGCCTTCTCAGATACGCAGTATTTT. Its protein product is CASSEALLRGAFSDTQYF.

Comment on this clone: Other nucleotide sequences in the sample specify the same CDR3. DNA for the CDR3: TGTGCCAGCAGTCTCCAGGGGGCTGGAACTGAAGCTTTCTTT. Amino acid sequence: CASSLQGAGTEAFF. The chain joins TRBV6-5 to TRBJ1-1; 8 bases match TRBD1. This CDR3 contains 14 residues. The ends lost 5 bases at V and 5 bases at J; junction bases unmatched: 7. Germline CDR1 reads MNHEY; CDR2 reads SVGAGI.